Presented here are 3 T cell receptor beta chains from one specimen sequenced in a study of blood T cell repertoires in COVID-19. Here immunoSEQ multiplex PCR was the method, and the copy in TCRdb shows in-frame clones only, minus some. Found here are some 130,000 clones, more than 60% of them singletons; the top ten hold approximately 2%. The sample taken for sequencing was peripheral blood. The source is a woman in her seventies with acute or convalescent COVID-19.

V usage is TRBV14 and J usage is TRBJ1-3; D not certain. With 4 bases removed from V and 3 bases from J, the gap between germline ends came to 7 bases. Per the germline V gene, CDR1 is SGHDN and CDR2 is FVKESK. The CDR3 loop spans 13 amino acids. The DNA of the CDR3 is TGTGCCAGCAGCCCCCAGGTTGGAAACACCATATATTTT. Translating it yields CASSPQVGNTIYF.

This clone was recorded only once. CDR3 region: CATSSGTGGGSGELFF. CDR3 DNA sequence: TGTGCCACCAGCAGTGGGACAGGGGGTGGTTCCGGGGAGCTGTTTTTT. The chain combines TRBV15 with TRBJ2-2; 11 bases agree with TRBD1. The CDR3 is 16 residues long. Germline trimming cut 3 bases from V and 6 bases from J; bases unmatched to any gene: 6. Germline values: CDR1 LNHNV, CDR2 YYDKDF (reference sequence).

This clone was seen many times. J is TRBJ2-7 and V is TRBV7-2; 8 nucleotides line up with TRBD1. This CDR3 spans 14 amino acids. The germline gives CDR1 SGHTA, CDR2 FQGNSA. After removal of 1 base from V and 3 bases from J, the junction contained 2 bases not matched to a gene. The CDR3 DNA reads as TGTGCCAGCAGCTTAGTACAGGGGGGCTACGAGCAGTACTTC. Amino acid sequence: CASSLVQGGYEQYF.